This T cell receptor (beta chain) was identified in a study of blood T cell repertoires in COVID-19. Study context: Acute-phase and convalescent COVID-19 samples originated in the United States, Italy and Spain.

The CDR3 has 12 residues. Trimming left V 3 bases short and J 2 bases short, with 4 bases between. Germline loops: CDR1 MNHEY, CDR2 SVGEGT. Assay: immunoSEQ multiplex PCR; the TCRdb copy retains only in-frame clones and omits some. Among around 140,000 clones listed, 80% to 90% were seen once. Enrolled during active infection, Seattle patients were then followed longitudinally. The sample consisted of peripheral blood. The sequence came from a man aged 18 to 30 with COVID-19, enrolled during active disease. The rearrangement joins TRBV6-2 or TRBV6-3 to TRBJ1-1; D gene ambiguous. CDR3 residues: CASSYSNTEAFF. The CDR3 DNA is TGTGCCAGCAGTTATAGTAACACTGAAGCTTTCTTT.